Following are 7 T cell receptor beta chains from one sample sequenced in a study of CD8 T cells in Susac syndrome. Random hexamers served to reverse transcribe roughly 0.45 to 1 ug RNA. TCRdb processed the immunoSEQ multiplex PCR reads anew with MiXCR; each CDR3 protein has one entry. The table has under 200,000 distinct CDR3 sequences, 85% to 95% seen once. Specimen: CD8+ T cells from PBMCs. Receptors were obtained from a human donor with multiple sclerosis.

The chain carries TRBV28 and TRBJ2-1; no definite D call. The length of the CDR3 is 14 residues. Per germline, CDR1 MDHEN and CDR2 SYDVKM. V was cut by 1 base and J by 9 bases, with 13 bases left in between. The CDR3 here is CASSLFLRRIEQFF. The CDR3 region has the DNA TGTGCCAGCAGTTTATTCCTCCGCCGTATTGAGCAGTTCTTC.

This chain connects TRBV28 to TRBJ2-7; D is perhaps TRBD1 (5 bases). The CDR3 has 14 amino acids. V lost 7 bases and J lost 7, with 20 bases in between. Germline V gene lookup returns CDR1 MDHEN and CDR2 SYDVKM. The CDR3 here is CASTVLGFQGEQYF. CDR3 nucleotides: TGTGCCAGCACAGTTTTAGGTTTCCAGGGTGAGCAGTACTTC.

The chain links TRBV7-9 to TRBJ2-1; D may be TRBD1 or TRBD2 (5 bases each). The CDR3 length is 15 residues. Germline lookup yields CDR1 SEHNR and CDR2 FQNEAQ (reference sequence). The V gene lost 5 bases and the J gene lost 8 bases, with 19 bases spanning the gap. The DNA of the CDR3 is TGTGCCAGCAGCCGAGGGACCGTGATTGTGGATGAGCAGTTCTTC. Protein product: CASSRGTVIVDEQFF.

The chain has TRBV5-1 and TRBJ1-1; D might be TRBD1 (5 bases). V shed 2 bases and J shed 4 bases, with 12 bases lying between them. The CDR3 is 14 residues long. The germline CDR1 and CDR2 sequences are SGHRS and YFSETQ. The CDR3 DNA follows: TGCGCCAGCAGCTTTCGGGGGGATGGCACTGAAGCTTTCTTT. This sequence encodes CASSFRGDGTEAFF.

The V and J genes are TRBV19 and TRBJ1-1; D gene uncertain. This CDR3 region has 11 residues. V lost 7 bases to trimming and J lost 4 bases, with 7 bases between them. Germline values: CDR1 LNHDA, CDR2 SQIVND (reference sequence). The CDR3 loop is CASTPGTEAFF. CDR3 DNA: TGTGCCAGTACCCCCGGCACTGAAGCTTTCTTT.

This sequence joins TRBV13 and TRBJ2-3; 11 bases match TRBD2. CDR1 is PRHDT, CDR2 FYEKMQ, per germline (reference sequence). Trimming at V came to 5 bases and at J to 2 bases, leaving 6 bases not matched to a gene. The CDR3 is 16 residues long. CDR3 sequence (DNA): TGTGCCAGCAGCGTCCGACTAGCGGGGCCCACAGATACGCAGTATTTT. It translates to CASSVRLAGPTDTQYF.

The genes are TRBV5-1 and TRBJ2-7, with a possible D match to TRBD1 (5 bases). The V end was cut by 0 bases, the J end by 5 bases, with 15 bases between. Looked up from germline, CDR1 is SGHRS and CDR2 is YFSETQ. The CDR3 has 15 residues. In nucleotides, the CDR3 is TGCGCCAGCAGCTTGGGGGCAGGGTTATTTAACGAGCAGTACTTC. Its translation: CASSLGAGLFNEQYF.